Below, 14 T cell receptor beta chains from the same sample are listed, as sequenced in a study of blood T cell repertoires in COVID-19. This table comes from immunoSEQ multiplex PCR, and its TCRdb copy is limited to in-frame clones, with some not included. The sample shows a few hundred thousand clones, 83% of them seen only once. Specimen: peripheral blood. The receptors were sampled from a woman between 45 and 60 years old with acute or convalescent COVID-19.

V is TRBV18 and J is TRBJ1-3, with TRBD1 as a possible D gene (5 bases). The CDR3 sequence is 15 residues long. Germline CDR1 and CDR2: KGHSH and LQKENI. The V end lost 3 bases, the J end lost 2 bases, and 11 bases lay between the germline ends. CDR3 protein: CASSPPGGTGNTIYF. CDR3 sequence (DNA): TGTGCCAGCTCACCCCCGGGGGGGACTGGAAACACCATATATTTT.

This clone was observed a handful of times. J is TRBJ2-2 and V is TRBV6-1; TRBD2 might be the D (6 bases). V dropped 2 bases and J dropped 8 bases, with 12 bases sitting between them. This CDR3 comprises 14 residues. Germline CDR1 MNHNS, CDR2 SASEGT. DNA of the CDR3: TGTGCCAGCAGTGAATGGTGGGGAGGAGGGGAGCTGTTTTTT. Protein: CASSEWWGGGELFF.

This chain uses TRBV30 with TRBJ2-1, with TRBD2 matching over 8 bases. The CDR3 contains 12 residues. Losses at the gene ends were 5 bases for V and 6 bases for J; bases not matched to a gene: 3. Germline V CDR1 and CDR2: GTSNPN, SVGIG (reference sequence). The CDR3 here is CAWHRGGNEQFF. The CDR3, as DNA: TGTGCCTGGCACCGGGGGGGCAATGAGCAGTTCTTC.

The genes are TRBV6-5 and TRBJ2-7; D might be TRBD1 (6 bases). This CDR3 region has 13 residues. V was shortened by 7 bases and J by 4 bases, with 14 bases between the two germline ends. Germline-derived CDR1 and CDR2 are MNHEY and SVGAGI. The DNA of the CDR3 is TGTGCCAGCATCCCCGTGGACAGTTACGAGCAGTACTTC. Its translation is CASIPVDSYEQYF.

CDR3 loop: CASSLAGGAFF. The CDR3 DNA reads TGTGCCAGCAGCTTGGCAGGGGGAGCTTTCTTT. This sequence joins TRBV13 and TRBJ1-1; 7 positions agree with TRBD1. V lost 3 bases, J lost 10 bases, and 2 bases stayed unmatched. Germline V CDR1 and CDR2: PRHDT, FYEKMQ (reference sequence). This CDR3 region has 11 residues.

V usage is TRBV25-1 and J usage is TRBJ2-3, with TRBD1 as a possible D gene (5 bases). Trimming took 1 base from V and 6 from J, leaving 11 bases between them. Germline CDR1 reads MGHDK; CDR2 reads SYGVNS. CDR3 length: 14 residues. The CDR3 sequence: CASSESPGWDTQYF. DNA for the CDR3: TGTGCCAGCAGTGAATCACCAGGGTGGGATACGCAGTATTTT.

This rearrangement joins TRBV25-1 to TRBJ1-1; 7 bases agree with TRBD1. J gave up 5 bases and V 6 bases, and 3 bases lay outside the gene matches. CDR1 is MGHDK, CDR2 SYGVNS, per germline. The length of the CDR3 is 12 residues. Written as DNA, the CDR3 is TGTGCCAGCAGAGCAGGGGGTACTGAAGCTTTCTTT. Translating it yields CASRAGGTEAFF.

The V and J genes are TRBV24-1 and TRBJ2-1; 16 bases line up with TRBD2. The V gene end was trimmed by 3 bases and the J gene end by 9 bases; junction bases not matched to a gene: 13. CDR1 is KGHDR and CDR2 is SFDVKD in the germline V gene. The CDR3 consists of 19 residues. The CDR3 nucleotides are TGTGCCACCAGTGATGGGACTAGCGGGAGGGACTACGACCGCATTGAGCAGTTCTTC. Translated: CATSDGTSGRDYDRIEQFF.

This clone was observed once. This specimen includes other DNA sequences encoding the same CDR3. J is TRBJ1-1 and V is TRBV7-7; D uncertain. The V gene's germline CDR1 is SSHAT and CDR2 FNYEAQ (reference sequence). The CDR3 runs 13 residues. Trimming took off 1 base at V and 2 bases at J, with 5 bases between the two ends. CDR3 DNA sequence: TGTGCCAGCAGCTTAGACACCAACACTGAAGCTTTCTTT. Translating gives CASSLDTNTEAFF.

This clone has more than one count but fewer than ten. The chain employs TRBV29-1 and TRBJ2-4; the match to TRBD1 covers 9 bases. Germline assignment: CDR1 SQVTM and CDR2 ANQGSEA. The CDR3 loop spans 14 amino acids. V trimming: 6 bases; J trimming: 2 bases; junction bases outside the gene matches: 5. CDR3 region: CSVRTGETKNIQYF. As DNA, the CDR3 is TGCAGCGTCCGGACAGGGGAAACCAAAAACATTCAGTACTTC.

Here the CDR3 reads CASSPGLSAGGNEQFF. Here the CDR3 DNA reads TGTGCCAGCAGCCCGGGACTCTCCGCTGGTGGCAATGAGCAGTTCTTC. This chain connects TRBV7-2 to TRBJ2-1; tentative D call: TRBD2 (6 bases). This CDR3 spans 16 amino acids. The germline gives CDR1 SGHTA, CDR2 FQGNSA. V was trimmed by 5 bases and J by 6 bases, leaving 20 bases between them.

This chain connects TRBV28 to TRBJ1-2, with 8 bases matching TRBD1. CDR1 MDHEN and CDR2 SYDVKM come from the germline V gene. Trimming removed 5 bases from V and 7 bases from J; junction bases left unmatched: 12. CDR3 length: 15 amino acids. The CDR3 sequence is CASSEPPTGESGYTF. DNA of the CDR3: TGTGCCAGCAGTGAGCCCCCGACAGGGGAGAGTGGCTACACCTTC.

CDR3 nucleotide sequence: TGTGCCAGCAGTTCCCCGGGACTAGCGGGTGAGCAGTTCTTC. This sequence encodes CASSSPGLAGEQFF. The rearrangement uses TRBV6-5 and TRBJ2-1; TRBD2 aligns across 12 bases. J was trimmed by 9 bases and V by 4 bases; bases with no gene match: 4. CDR3 length: 14 amino acids. CDR1 and CDR2 from the germline V gene are MNHEY and SVGAGI.

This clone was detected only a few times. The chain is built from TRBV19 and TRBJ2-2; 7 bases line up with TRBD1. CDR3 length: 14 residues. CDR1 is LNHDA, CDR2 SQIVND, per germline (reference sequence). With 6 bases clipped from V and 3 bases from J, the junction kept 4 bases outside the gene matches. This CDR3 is CASSPGQDTGELFF. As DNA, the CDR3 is TGTGCCAGTAGCCCAGGACAGGACACCGGGGAGCTGTTTTTT. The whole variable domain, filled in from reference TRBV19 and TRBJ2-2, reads DGGITQSPKYLFRKEGQNVTLSCEQNLNHDAMYWYRQDPGQGLRLIYYSQIVNDFQKGDIAEGYSVSREKKESFPLTVTSAQKNPTAFYLCASSPGQDTGELFFGEGSRLTVL.